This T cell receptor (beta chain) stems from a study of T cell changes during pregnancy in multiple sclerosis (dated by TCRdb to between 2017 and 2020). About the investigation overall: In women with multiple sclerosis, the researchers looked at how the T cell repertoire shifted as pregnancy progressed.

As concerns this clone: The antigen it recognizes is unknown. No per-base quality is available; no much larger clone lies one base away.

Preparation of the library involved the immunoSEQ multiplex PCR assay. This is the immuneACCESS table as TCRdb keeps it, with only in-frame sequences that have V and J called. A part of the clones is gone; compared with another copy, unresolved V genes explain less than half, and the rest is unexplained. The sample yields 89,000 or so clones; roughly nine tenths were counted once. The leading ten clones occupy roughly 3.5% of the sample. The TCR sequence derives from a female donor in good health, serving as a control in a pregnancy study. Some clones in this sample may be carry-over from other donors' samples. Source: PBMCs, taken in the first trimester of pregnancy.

The CDR3 corresponds to CASSLESGGRTGELFF. In nucleotides, the sequence is TGTGCCAGCAGCTTAGAATCAGGGGGGAGGACCGGGGAGCTGTTTTTT. The V gene is TRBV7-8 and the J gene is TRBJ2-2; TRBD1 might be the D gene, on 7 matching bases. The CDR3 numbers 16 residues from cysteine through phenylalanine. Only the CDR3 region is kept as DNA, spanning 48 bases read in frame from base 1. Per the germline V gene, SGHVS is the CDR1 and FQNEAQ is the CDR2. The germline ends are 14 bases apart after V is trimmed by 1 base and J by 5 bases. The entire variable domain, with the stretches around the CDR3 drawn from the reference TRBV7-8 and TRBJ2-2 proteins, is GAGVSQSPRYKVAKRGQDVALRCDPISGHVSLFWYQQALGQGPEFLTYFQNEAQLDKSGLPSDRFFAERPEGSVSTLKIQRTQQEDSAVYLCASSLESGGRTGELFFGEGSRLTVL.